The clone carrying this T cell receptor (beta chain) was seen a few times. Its antigen is unidentified. This specimen belongs to a study of blood T cells in healthy people across ages. Findings and limits, study-wide: TCR beta diversity per million T cells fell roughly linearly with age. Considered underestimates were the diversity estimates obtained from one million T cells. In long-lived donors, naive CD4+ cell counts and diversity exceeded those of aged donors.

Through a sample-barcoded 5' primer and a J-beta primer mix, a second PCR was run for roughly 7 to 12 cycles. Researchers report that each sample yielded at least 3 million CDR3-containing paired-end reads. TCRdb processed the 5' RACE reads anew with MiXCR; each CDR3 protein has one entry. Here the sample spans around 800,000 distinct CDR3 sequences, 53% being singletons. CDR3 length equals 16 residues. The V end lost 6 bases, the J end lost 3 bases, and 15 bases lay between the germline ends. CDR1 is SNHLY, CDR2 FYNNEI, per germline. This chain joins TRBV2 and TRBJ1-6, with D unclear. Sequenced input: blood. This receptor was identified in a man at least 80 years old in good health. CDR3 sequence: CASRHDTPGYNSPLHF. CDR3 DNA sequence: TGTGCCAGCAGGCATGACACGCCTGGCTATAATTCACCCCTCCACTTT.